Listed below are T cell receptor beta chains from one sample, sequenced in a study of blood T cell repertoires in COVID-19. Assay: immunoSEQ multiplex PCR; the TCRdb copy retains only in-frame clones and omits some. The top ten clones hold about 20% of a sample with about 83,000 clones, about three quarters of them seen once. The sequenced material came from peripheral blood. All receptors derive from a woman of 80 years or more with active or convalescent COVID-19. Each CDR3 is given with its conserved first and last residue. Fields, in order: J gene, CDR3 length, V gene, CDR3 protein.

TRBJ2-7,13,TRBV6-5,CASSLQGTYEQYF
TRBJ2-5,14,TRBV5-4,CASSWDRGRETQYF
TRBJ1-4,16,TRBV2,CASSEGGRATNEKLFF
TRBJ1-2,13,TRBV19,CASRRGPSYGYTF
TRBJ2-2,17,TRBV24-1,CATSDGGTGGSTGELFF
TRBJ2-2,13,TRBV12-3/TRBV12-4,CASSSQVTGELFF
TRBJ2-7,14,TRBV6-5,CASSYPGGASEQYF
TRBJ2-3,14,TRBV5-1,CASSLQGRTDTQYF
TRBJ2-7,14,TRBV6-5,CASSYSTSSYEQYF
TRBJ2-1,18,TRBV24-1,CATSDLIPGQLAHNEQFF
TRBJ2-4,15,TRBV2,CASTLAGANKNIQYF
TRBJ2-5,16,TRBV12-5,CASGPLAGGPLETQYF
TRBJ1-1,13,TRBV2,CASTAGRNTEAFF
TRBJ1-1,14,TRBV5-4,CASSPDPGRTEAFF
TRBJ1-3,17,TRBV28,CASSFPAPVKSGNTIYF
TRBJ1-5,16,TRBV11-3,CASSPSGQGINQPQHF
TRBJ1-2,14,TRBV7-2,CASSLYQAYYGYTF
TRBJ2-4,14,TRBV7-2,CASSQGQGGAIQYF
TRBJ1-3,12,TRBV12-3/TRBV12-4,CASSAGGNTIYF
TRBJ1-5,13,TRBV18,CASSPHAGQPQHF
TRBJ1-4,12,TRBV2,CASSQTGWLLFF
TRBJ2-3,17,TRBV10-3,CAISEFGGRTSTDTQYF
TRBJ1-5,13,TRBV10-3,CAIHPVRGQPQHF
TRBJ2-5,14,TRBV24-1,CATSDSVIPETQYF
TRBJ2-3,15,TRBV7-8,CASSAGLAGTDTQYF
TRBJ2-7,19,TRBV3-1/TRBV3-2,CASSQDPSLAGGPVYEQYF
TRBJ2-1,16,TRBV11-2,CASSSAGRSSYNEQFF
TRBJ2-1,15,TRBV19,CASGQRAGNYNEQFF
TRBJ2-1,11,TRBV2,CASQSYNEQFF
TRBJ2-1,15,TRBV27,CASSFSRLAANEQFF
TRBJ2-3,17,TRBV7-6,CASSLELLAGPTDTQYF
TRBJ2-5,14,TRBV5-1,CASGKAGGEETQYF
TRBJ2-7,14,TRBV7-3,CASSLKGGYDEQYF
TRBJ1-1,13,TRBV12-3/TRBV12-4,CASQRTGWPEAFF
TRBJ2-2,15,TRBV5-8,CASSSFGVGIGELFF
TRBJ1-1,13,TRBV2,CASSERGQGKAFF
TRBJ1-2,14,TRBV29-1,CSVPYAQGGYGYTF
TRBJ1-2,14,TRBV15,CATSRDPGNYGYTF
TRBJ2-3,14,TRBV2,CASSRSSPTDTQYF
TRBJ2-7,13,TRBV29-1,CSVDGDSSYEQYF
TRBJ1-6,15,TRBV7-9,CASSFTGTTGSPLHF
TRBJ2-2,16,TRBV19,CASSIGSGGNTGELFF
TRBJ2-2,15,TRBV2,CASSGPGGYTGELFF
TRBJ1-3,14,TRBV7-2,CASSKGGSGNTIYF
TRBJ2-1,16,TRBV18,CASSEGQLESYNEQFF
TRBJ1-4,15,TRBV9,CASSVGTGRNEKLFF
TRBJ2-5,13,TRBV4-3,CASSQDRGETQYF
TRBJ1-2,13,TRBV6-5,CASRQGAGDGYTF